The subject of this entry is one T cell receptor beta chain. The CDR3 totals 14 residues. Deletions cut 4 bases from V and 2 bases from J, with 12 bases between. CDR1 and CDR2 from the germline V gene are KGHSH and LQKENI. Produced via immunoSEQ multiplex PCR; TCRdb's table is partial and in-frame only. The sample consists of about 300,000 clones, around 84% of them appearing once. The data are from a study of blood T cell repertoires in COVID-19. At the level of the study: The origin of the acute and convalescent COVID-19 samples was the United States, Italy and Spain. Sources were T cells, B-cell-depleted T cells, or PBMCs; the material itself was cDNA or gDNA.

Those who participated ranged in age from roughly 18 to 89 years and resided in about two dozen US areas. Categorization into cohorts depended on clinical history that participants reported. The specimen sequenced was PBMCs or T cells enriched from blood (not recorded which). The chain joins TRBV18 to TRBJ2-7; D ambiguous. The clonotype was recovered from a man younger than 40 who had recovered from COVID-19. This chain's CDR3 is CASSLRIDAYEQYF. The CDR3 DNA follows: TGTGCCAGCTCACTCAGGATAGACGCCTACGAGCAGTACTTC.